The text below deals with one T cell receptor beta chain. Looked up from germline, CDR1 is SEHNR and CDR2 is FQNEAQ (reference sequence). V lost 5 bases and J lost 7, with 17 bases in between. The CDR3 totals 14 residues. The data originate from a study of blood T cell repertoires in COVID-19. On the study more broadly: PBMCs, B-cell-depleted T cells, or T cells were the source of the cDNA or gDNA that made up the material.

Seattle patients were enrolled while actively infected and followed longitudinally. Under the authors' procedure: Counts of nucleated cells, estimated from reference gene primer amplification, were obtained. Method: immunoSEQ multiplex PCR; TCRdb's copy keeps in-frame clones and lacks some. D and trimming were read from the DNA, whereas the V and J calls and clone size are those reported in that table. This table holds some 360,000 clones, more than 70% found once. The sample comprised peripheral blood. This clonotype was sampled from a woman aged 55-75 years with COVID-19, enrolled during active disease. The rearrangement links TRBV7-9 to TRBJ1-2; tentatively, D is TRBD1 (5 bases). CDR3 residues: CASSPASGMGGYTF. The CDR3 nucleotides read TGTGCCAGCAGCCCGGCGTCAGGGATGGGTGGCTACACCTTC.